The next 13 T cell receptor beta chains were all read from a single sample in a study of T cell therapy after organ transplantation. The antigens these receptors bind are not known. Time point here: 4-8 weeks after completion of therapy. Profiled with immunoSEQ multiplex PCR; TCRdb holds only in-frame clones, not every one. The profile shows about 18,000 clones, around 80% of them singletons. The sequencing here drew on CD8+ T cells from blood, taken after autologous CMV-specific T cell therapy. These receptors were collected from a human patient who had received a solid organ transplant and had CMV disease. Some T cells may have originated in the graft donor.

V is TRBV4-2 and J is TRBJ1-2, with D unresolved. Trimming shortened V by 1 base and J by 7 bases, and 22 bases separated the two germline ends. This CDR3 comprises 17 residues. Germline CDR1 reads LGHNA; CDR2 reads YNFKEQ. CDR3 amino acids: CASSQAARAAREGGYTF. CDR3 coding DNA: TGTGCCAGCAGCCAAGCGGCTCGGGCAGCCCGAGAGGGTGGCTACACCTTC.

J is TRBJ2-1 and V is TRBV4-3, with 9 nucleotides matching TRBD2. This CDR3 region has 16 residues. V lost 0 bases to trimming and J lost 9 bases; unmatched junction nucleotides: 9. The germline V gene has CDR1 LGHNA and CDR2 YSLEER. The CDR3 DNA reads TGCGCCAGCAGCCAAGATAGAGCGGGGGGCCGGAGTGAGCAGTTCTTC. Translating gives CASSQDRAGGRSEQFF.

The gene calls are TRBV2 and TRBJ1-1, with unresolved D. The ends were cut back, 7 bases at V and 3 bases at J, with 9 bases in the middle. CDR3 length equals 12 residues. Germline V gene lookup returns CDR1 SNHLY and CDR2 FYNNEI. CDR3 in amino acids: CASIRGDTEAFF. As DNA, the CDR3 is TGTGCCAGCATCCGCGGGGACACTGAAGCTTTCTTT.

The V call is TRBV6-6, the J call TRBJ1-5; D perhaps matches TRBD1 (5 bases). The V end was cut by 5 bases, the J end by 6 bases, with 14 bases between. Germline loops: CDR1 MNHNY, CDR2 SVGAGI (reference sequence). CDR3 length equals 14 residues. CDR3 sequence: CASSGRGNIQPQHF. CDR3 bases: TGTGCCAGCAGTGGTAGGGGCAATATTCAGCCCCAGCATTTT.

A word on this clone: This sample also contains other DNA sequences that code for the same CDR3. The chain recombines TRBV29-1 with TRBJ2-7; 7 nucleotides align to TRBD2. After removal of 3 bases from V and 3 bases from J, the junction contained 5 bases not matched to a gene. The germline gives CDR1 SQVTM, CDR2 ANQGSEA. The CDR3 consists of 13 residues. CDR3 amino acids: CSVEGGTGYEQYF. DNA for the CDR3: TGCAGCGTTGAGGGGGGGACTGGCTACGAGCAGTACTTC.

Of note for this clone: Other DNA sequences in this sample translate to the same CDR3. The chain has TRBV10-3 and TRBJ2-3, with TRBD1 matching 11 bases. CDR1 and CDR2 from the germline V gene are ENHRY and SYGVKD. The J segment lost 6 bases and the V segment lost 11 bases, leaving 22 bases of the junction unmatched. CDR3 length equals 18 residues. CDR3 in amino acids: CAARPGISGQGAPDTQYF. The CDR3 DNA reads TGTGCCGCTCGCCCCGGGATCAGTGGACAGGGGGCGCCGGATACGCAGTATTTT.

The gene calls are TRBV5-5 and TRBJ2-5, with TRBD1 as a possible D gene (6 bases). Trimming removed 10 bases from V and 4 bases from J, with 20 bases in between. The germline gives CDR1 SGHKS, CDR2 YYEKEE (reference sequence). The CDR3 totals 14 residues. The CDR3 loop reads CAVGRRQQGETQYF. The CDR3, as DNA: TGTGCCGTGGGCCGCAGACAACAGGGAGAGACCCAGTACTTC.

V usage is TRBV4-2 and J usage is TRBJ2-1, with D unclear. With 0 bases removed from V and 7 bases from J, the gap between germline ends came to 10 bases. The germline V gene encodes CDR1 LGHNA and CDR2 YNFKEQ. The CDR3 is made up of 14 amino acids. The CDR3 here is CASSQDLPLNEQFF. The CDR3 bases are TGTGCCAGCAGCCAAGATTTGCCCCTTAATGAGCAGTTCTTC.

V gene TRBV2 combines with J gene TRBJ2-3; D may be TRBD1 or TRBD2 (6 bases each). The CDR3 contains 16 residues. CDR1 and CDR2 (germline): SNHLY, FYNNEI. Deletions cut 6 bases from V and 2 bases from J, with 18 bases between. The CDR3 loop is CASSVGTGGSTDTQYF. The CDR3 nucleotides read TGTGCCAGCAGCGTAGGGACCGGGGGCTCCACAGATACGCAGTATTTT. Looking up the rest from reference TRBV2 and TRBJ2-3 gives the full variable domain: EPEVTQTPSHQVTQMGQEVILRCVPISNHLYFYWYRQILGQKVEFLVSFYNNEISEKSEIFDDQFSVERPDGSNFTLKIRSTKLEDSAMYFCASSVGTGGSTDTQYFGPGTRLTVL.

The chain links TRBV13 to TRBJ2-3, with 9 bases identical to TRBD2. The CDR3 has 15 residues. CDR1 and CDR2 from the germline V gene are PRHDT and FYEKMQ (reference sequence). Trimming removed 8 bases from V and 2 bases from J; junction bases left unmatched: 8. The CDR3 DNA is TGTGCCAGCCGGTTAGCGGGGGACTTCACAGATACGCAGTATTTT. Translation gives CASRLAGDFTDTQYF.

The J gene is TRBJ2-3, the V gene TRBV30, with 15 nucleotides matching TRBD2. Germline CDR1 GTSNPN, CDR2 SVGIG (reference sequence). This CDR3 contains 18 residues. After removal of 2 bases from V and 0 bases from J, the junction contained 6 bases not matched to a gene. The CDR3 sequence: CAWSPGLAGGYSTDTQYF. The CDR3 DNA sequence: TGTGCCTGGAGTCCGGGACTAGCGGGGGGTTATAGCACAGATACGCAGTATTTT.

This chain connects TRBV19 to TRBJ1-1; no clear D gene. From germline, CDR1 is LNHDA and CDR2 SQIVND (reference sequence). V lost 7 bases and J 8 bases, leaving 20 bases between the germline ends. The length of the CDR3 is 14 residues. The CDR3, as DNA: TGTGCCAGTACCCTCAAGGAGGGAGTTTGGGAAGCTTTCTTT. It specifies CASTLKEGVWEAFF.

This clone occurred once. The CDR3 region is CASSQEWTSAGDEQFF. CDR3 DNA: TGCGCCAGCAGCCAAGAATGGACTAGCGCCGGGGATGAGCAGTTCTTC. The chain links TRBV4-3 to TRBJ2-1; 9 bases are a match to TRBD2. J lost 8 bases, V lost 0 bases, and 8 bases had no gene match. CDR3 length: 16 residues. Germline V gives CDR1 LGHNA, CDR2 YSLEER.